The following is a T cell receptor (beta chain) sequence with its context. The data stem from a study of blood T cell repertoires in COVID-19. Profiled with immunoSEQ multiplex PCR; TCRdb holds only in-frame clones, not every one. Of 170,000 or so clones in the sample, about 86% were seen once. There are 13 residues in the CDR3. V shed 6 bases and J shed 5 bases, with 16 bases lying between them. From germline, CDR1 is SQVTM and CDR2 ANQGSEA. Sequencing was done on a sample of peripheral blood. The chain couples TRBV29-1 to TRBJ1-1; the D gene is possibly TRBD1 (6 bases). This clonotype originated in a woman younger than 30 who had recovered from COVID-19. In nucleotides, the CDR3 is TGCAGCGTACAGGGTGGGGTTAGTACTGAAGCTTTCTTT. Its translation is CSVQGGVSTEAFF.